One sample yielded the 2 T cell receptor beta chains listed below, sequenced in a study of CD8 T cells in ankylosing spondylitis. General study points: About 8 highly homologous variants made up a TCR beta motif that seemed to typify ankylosing spondylitis blood.

TCRdb used MiXCR to reprocess the 5' RACE reads, holding one entry per CDR3 protein. The sample comprises more than 400,000 distinct CDR3 sequences, approximately 5.3% of which are singletons, and 3.5% rests with the top ten. These TCRs are of unknown antigen specificity. The sample consisted of blood, either unsorted or a sorted T cell fraction (not recorded which). The source of these receptors is a male donor with ankylosing spondylitis.

This clonotype came up many times. The rearrangement joins TRBV20-1 to TRBJ1-1; no clear D. V was shortened by 3 bases and J by 6 bases, with 14 bases between the two germline ends. Germline CDR1 and CDR2: DFQATT and SNEGSKA (reference sequence). The CDR3 extends over 13 amino acids. For the CDR3, the DNA is TGCAGTGCTAGTGGTGTGGCCTACCCTGAAGCTTTCTTT. Protein sequence: CSASGVAYPEAFF.

This clonotype was seen many times. The CDR3 region is CSAREVRGLAGGGNIQYF. The CDR3 coding sequence is TGCAGTGCTAGAGAGGTCAGGGGACTAGCGGGAGGAGGTAACATTCAGTACTTC. The chain has TRBV20-1 and TRBJ2-4; the match to TRBD2 covers 15 bases. This CDR3 spans 18 amino acids. The V gene end was trimmed by 0 bases and the J gene end by 7 bases; junction bases not matched to a gene: 10. Germline CDR1 reads DFQATT; CDR2 reads SNEGSKA (reference sequence).